This T cell receptor beta chain was captured in a study of blood T cells in healthy people across ages. Donors were systemically healthy Caucasian individuals from Russia aged roughly 6 to 100 years. Germline CDR1 reads LNHDA; CDR2 reads SQIVND (reference sequence). The CDR3 is made up of 16 amino acids. The V end was cut by 1 base, the J end by 2 bases, with 9 bases between. Regarding this clonotype: Its matching antigen is unknown.

A second 7 to 11 cycle PCR used barcoded and J-beta primers. TCRdb fed the 5' RACE reads into MiXCR, producing one record per CDR3 protein. Found here are approximately 830,000 distinct CDR3 sequences, around 62% of them singletons; the top ten hold 25% to 35%. Overall study findings and caveats: Nothing was known about donor CMV status, and this possibly confounded expanded clonotype changes. It was held that the diversity estimates obtained from one million T cells were underestimates. Because sorting was not performed, PBMCs prevented conclusive naive versus antigen-experienced comparison.

Sequenced sample: blood. The source is a man in his thirties or forties in good health. V and J are TRBV19 and TRBJ2-6; possibly TRBD1 or TRBD2 for D (5 bases each). CDR3 residues: CASSIGWGTGANVLTF. The CDR3 DNA sequence: TGTGCCAGTAGTATAGGTTGGGGGACTGGGGCCAACGTCCTGACTTTC.